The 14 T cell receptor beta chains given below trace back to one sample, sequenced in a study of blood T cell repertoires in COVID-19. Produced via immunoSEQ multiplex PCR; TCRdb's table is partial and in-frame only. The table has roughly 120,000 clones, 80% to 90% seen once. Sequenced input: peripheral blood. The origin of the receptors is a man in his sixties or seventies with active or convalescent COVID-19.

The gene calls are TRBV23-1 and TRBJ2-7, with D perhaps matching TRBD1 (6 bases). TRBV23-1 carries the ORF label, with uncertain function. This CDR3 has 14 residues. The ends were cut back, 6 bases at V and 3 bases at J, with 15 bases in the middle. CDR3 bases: TGCGCCAGCAGCCTCAGGGGCAGGTACTACGAGCAGTACTTC. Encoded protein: CASSLRGRYYEQYF.

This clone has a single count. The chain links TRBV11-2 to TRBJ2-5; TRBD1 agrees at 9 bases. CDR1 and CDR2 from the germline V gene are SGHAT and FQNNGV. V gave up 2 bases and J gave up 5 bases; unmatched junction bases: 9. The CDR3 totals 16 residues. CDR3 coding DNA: TGTGCCAGCAGCTTAAGACAGGGGGTTAAGAGGGAGACCCAGTACTTC. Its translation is CASSLRQGVKRETQYF.

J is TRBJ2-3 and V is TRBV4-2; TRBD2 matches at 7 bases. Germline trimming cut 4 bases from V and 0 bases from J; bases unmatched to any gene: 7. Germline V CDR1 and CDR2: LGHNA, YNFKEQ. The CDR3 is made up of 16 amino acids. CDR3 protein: CASSPTAGLSTDTQYF. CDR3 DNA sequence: TGTGCCAGCAGCCCCACAGCGGGACTTAGCACAGATACGCAGTATTTT.

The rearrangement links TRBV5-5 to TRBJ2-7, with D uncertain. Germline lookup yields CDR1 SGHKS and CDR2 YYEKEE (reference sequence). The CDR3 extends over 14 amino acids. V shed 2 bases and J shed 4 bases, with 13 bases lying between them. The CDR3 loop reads CASSFERSRYEQYF. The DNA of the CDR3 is TGTGCCAGCAGCTTTGAGCGATCCCGTTACGAGCAGTACTTC.

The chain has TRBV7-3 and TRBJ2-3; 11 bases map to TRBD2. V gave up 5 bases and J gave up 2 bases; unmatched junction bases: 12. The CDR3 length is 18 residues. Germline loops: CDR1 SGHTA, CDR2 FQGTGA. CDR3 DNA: TGTGCCAGCAGCCCCCTAGCGGGAGGCACCCTCTCCACAGATACGCAGTATTTT. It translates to CASSPLAGGTLSTDTQYF.

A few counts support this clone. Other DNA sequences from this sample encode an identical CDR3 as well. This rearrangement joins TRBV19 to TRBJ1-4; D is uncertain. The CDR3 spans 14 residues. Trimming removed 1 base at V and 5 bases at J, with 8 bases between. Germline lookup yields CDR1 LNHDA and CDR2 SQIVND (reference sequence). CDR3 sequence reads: CASSIGQSNEKLFF. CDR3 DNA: TGTGCCAGTAGTATAGGACAAAGCAATGAAAAACTGTTTTTT.

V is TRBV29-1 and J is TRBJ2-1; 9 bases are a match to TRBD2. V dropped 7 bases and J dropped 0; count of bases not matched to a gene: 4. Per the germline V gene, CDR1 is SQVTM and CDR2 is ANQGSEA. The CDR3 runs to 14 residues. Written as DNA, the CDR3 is TGCAGCGCTAGCGGGAAGAGCTCCTACAATGAGCAGTTCTTC. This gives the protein CSASGKSSYNEQFF.

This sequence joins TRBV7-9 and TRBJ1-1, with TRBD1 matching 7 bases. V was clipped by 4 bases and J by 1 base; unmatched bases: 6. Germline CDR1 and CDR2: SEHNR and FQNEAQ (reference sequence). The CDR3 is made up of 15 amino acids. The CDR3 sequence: CASSSRDRRNTEAFF. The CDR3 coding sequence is TGTGCCAGCAGCTCCCGGGACAGAAGGAACACTGAAGCTTTCTTT.

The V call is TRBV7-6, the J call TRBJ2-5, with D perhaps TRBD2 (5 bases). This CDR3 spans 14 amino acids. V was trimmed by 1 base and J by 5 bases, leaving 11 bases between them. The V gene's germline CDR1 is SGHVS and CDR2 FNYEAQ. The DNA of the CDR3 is TGTGCCAGCAGCTTAGTAACTAGTGTGGAGACCCAGTACTTC. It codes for CASSLVTSVETQYF.

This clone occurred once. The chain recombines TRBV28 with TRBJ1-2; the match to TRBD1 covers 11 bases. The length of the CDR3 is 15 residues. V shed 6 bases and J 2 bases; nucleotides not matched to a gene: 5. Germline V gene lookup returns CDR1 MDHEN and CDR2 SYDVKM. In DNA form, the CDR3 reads TGTGCCAGCAGAAGGACAGGGGGCTGGAACTATGGCTACACCTTC. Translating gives CASRRTGGWNYGYTF.

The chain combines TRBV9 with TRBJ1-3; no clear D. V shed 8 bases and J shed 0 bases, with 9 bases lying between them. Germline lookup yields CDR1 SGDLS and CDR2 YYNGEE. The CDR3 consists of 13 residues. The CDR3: CASREGSGNTIYF. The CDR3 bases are TGTGCCAGTCGGGAGGGCTCTGGAAACACCATATATTTT.

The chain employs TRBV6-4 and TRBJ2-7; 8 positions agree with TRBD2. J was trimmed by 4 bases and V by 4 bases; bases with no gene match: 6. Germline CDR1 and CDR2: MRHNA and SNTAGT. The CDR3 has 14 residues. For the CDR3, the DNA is TGTGCCAGCAGTGCGGGACTAGGGCATTACGAGCAGTACTTC. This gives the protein CASSAGLGHYEQYF.

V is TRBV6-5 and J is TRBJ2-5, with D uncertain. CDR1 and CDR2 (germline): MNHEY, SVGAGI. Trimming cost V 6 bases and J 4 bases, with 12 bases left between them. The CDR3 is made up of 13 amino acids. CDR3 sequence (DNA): TGTGCCAGCAGAGAGAATGGGCGAGAGACCCAGTACTTC. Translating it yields CASRENGRETQYF.

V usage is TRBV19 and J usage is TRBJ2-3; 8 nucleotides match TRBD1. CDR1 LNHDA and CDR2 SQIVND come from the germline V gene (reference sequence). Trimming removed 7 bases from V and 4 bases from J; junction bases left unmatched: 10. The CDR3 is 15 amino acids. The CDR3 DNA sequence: TGTGCCAGTAAAATCGGTCCAGGGGGCCCAGATACGCAGTATTTT. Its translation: CASKIGPGGPDTQYF.